The clone carrying this T cell receptor beta chain was observed at least ten times. This sample is drawn from a study of molecular identifiers for immune sequencing clone quantification. There are 13 residues in the CDR3. Trimming took off 4 bases at V and 4 bases at J, with 8 bases between the two ends. Germline V gene lookup returns CDR1 SGHDN and CDR2 FVKESK. Previously described methods and listed TCR primers were employed for the bulk TCR libraries. MiXCR, applied by TCRdb to the PCR reads, yields one record per CDR3 protein. This table has about half a million distinct CDR3 sequences, about 21% appearing once.

V and J are TRBV14 and TRBJ1-5; D remains unclear. The receptor comes from a human donor in good health. Some libraries in this study had Jurkat cell RNA spiked in. Sample: naive CD8+ T cells from blood, with Jurkat cell RNA spiked in. Subset in this sample: FACS-sorted CD8+CD4-CCR7+CD45RA+ naive T cells. CDR3 in amino acids: CASSPGLNQPQHF. The DNA for the CDR3 is TGTGCCAGCAGCCCCGGACTTAATCAGCCCCAGCATTTT.